This T cell receptor (beta chain) was captured by sequencing in a study of blood T cell repertoires in COVID-19. Study summary: From the United States, Italy and Spain came samples of acute and convalescent COVID-19. Sources were T cells, B-cell-depleted T cells, or PBMCs; the material itself was cDNA or gDNA.

Authors' data handling: From reference gene primer amplification, estimates of nucleated cell counts were derived. Measured with immunoSEQ multiplex PCR; TCRdb has only the in-frame clones, and not every one. V and J calls and clone size are those listed in that table; D and trimming were worked out from the DNA. The sample contains under 200,000 clones, about 83% of which appear only once. This TCR was recovered from a woman in her seventies who had recovered from COVID-19. Sequenced material: peripheral blood.

This CDR3 is CASSPQWGDPGTEAFF. The DNA for the CDR3 is TGTGCCAGCTCACCCCAGTGGGGGGACCCGGGCACTGAAGCTTTCTTT. This chain uses TRBV18 with TRBJ1-1; tentatively, D is TRBD1 (5 bases). The V end lost 3 bases, the J end lost 4 bases, and 18 bases lay between the germline ends. In germline, CDR1 is KGHSH, CDR2 LQKENI. The CDR3 spans 16 residues.